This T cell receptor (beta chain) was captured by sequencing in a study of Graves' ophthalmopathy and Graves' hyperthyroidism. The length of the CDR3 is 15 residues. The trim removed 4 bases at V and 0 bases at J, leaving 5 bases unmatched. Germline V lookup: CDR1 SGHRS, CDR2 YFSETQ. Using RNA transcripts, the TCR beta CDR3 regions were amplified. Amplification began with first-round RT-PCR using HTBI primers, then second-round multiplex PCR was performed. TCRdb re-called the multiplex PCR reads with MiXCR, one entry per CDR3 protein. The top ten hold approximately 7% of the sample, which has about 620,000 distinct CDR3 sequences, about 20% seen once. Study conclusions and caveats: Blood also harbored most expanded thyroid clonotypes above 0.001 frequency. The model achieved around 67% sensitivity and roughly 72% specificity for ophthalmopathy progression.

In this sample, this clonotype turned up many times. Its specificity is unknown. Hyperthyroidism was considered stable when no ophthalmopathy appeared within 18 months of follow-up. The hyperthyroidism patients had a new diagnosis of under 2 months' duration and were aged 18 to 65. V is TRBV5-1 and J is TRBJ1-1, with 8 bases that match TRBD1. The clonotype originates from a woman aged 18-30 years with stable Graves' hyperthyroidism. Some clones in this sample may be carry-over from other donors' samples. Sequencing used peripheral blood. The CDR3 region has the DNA TGCGCCAGCAGCACCCGGACAGGGTTGAACACTGAAGCTTTCTTT. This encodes CASSTRTGLNTEAFF.